Below, one TCR beta chain is given with its context. Different DNA sequences within this sample yield the same CDR3. The data were taken from a study of shared clonotypes between healthy human individuals. Across the whole study: Per donor, CD8 memory used one plate, CD8 naive used two, CD4 memory used three and CD4 naive used three.

Produced via immunoSEQ multiplex PCR; TCRdb's table is partial and in-frame only. The repertoire consists of around 640,000 clones, with roughly 95% occurring once and the leading ten covering approximately 0.12%. Germline V lookup: CDR1 SGDLS, CDR2 YYNGEE. J was trimmed by 4 bases and V by 0 bases; bases with no gene match: 5. This CDR3 is built from 15 residues. Naive CD8 populations comprised CD45RO-negative cells positively selected for CCR7, excluding terminally differentiated effector memory CD45RA+ cells. J is TRBJ2-7 and V is TRBV9; TRBD2 matches at 9 bases. Material: naive CD8+ T cells sorted from blood. The TCR sequence derives from a woman aged 25 to 45 in good health. CDR3 nucleotide sequence: TGTGCCAGCAGCGTAGGAAGTAGCGGGAGTTACGAGCAGTACTTC. Amino acids: CASSVGSSGSYEQYF.